A selection of T cell receptor beta chains follows, all from one sample in a study of blood T cell repertoires in COVID-19. Only in-frame clones appear in the TCRdb table, and some are missing; sequencing was by immunoSEQ multiplex PCR. The data show around 64,000 clones, around 79% seen once. Specimen: peripheral blood. The receptors come from a man aged 60 to 75 with acute or convalescent COVID-19. Each CDR3 is given with its conserved first and last residue. The D gene is left open where the match is weak. Some rows have no size entry. The others give once, few or many, or a class for an expanded clone.

V gene	clone size	J gene	D gene	CDR3 protein	CDR3 DNA
TRBV10-3	NA	TRBJ2-4	TRBD2	CAISRGESRNIQYF	TGTGCCATCAGTCGGGGGGAGAGCAGAAACATTCAGTACTTC
TRBV6-5	NA	TRBJ2-1	TRBD1	CASSSGTGGNEQFF	TGTGCCAGCAGTTCTGGGACAGGGGGCAATGAGCAGTTCTTC
TRBV12-5	NA	TRBJ1-1	NA	CASALQENTEAFF	TGTGCTAGTGCCCTACAGGAGAACACTGAAGCTTTCTTT
TRBV7-8	once	TRBJ1-4	NA	CASSLGQYNEKLFF	TGTGCCAGCAGCTTAGGACAGTATAATGAAAAACTGTTTTTT
TRBV19	NA	TRBJ1-1	NA	CASSSRVGTEAFF	TGTGCCAGTAGTAGCAGGGTTGGCACTGAAGCTTTCTTT
TRBV28	NA	TRBJ1-2	NA	CASYRTSYGYTF	TGTGCCAGTTATAGGACATCCTATGGCTACACCTTC
TRBV7-2	NA	TRBJ2-2	TRBD2	CASSPTTSPNTGELFF	TGTGCCAGCAGCCCGACGACTAGCCCGAACACCGGGGAGCTGTTTTTT
TRBV5-4	NA	TRBJ2-1	TRBD2	CASSTGLAGRSSYNEQFF	TGTGCCAGCAGCACGGGACTAGCGGGCCGAAGCTCCTACAATGAGCAGTTCTTC
TRBV4-2	NA	TRBJ2-1	TRBD2	CASSQVRSGSRYEQFF	TGTGCCAGCAGCCAAGTAAGAAGCGGGAGCAGGTATGAGCAGTTCTTC
TRBV7-2	NA	TRBJ2-1	TRBD2	CASSSALTSGFYNEQFF	TGTGCCAGCAGCTCGGCCTTAACTAGCGGTTTTTACAATGAGCAGTTCTTC
TRBV2	NA	TRBJ2-1	NA	CASSDNGQGGMQFF	TGTGCCAGCAGTGATAACGGGCAGGGGGGCATGCAGTTCTTC
TRBV4-1	NA	TRBJ2-5	NA	CASSQASAAQETQYF	TGCGCCAGCAGCCAAGCCAGCGCAGCTCAAGAGACCCAGTACTTC
TRBV19	NA	TRBJ1-4	NA	CASIGGVGEKLFF	TGTGCCAGTATCGGGGGTGTAGGTGAAAAACTGTTTTTT
TRBV7-9	NA	TRBJ2-5	TRBD2	CASSAGLEALWTQYF	TGTGCCAGCAGCGCGGGACTAGAGGCCCTTTGGACCCAGTACTTC
TRBV5-8	NA	TRBJ1-3	NA	CASSLAKIPENTIYF	TGTGCCAGCAGCTTGGCCAAAATTCCCGAGAACACCATATATTTT
TRBV7-9	NA	TRBJ2-3	TRBD2	CASSPASGSFTDTQYF	TGTGCCAGCAGCCCAGCCAGCGGGAGCTTCACAGATACGCAGTATTTT
TRBV30	NA	TRBJ2-7	NA	CAWGRESYEQYF	TGTGCCTGGGGTCGGGAGAGCTACGAGCAGTACTTC
TRBV5-4	NA	TRBJ2-2	NA	CASSLQSPNTGELFF	TGTGCCAGCAGCTTGCAGTCCCCGAACACCGGGGAGCTGTTTTTT
TRBV10-3	NA	TRBJ2-3	TRBD2	CAISDWTSGTGGKDTQYF	TGTGCCATCAGTGACTGGACTAGCGGGACAGGAGGGAAGGATACGCAGTATTTT
TRBV2	NA	TRBJ1-5	TRBD1	CASKTRTGWDQPQHF	TGTGCCAGCAAGACGAGGACAGGGTGGGATCAGCCCCAGCATTTT
TRBV6-1	NA	TRBJ1-1	NA	CASSESWNTEAFF	TGTGCCAGCAGTGAAAGCTGGAACACTGAAGCTTTCTTT
TRBV7-9	NA	TRBJ2-2	TRBD2	CASTHSGSPTGELFF	TGTGCCAGCACCCATAGCGGGAGCCCCACCGGGGAGCTGTTTTTT
TRBV28	NA	TRBJ2-3	TRBD1	CASSPRGRGTDTQYF	TGTGCCAGCAGCCCAAGGGGGCGAGGGACAGATACGCAGTATTTT
TRBV9	NA	TRBJ2-2	NA	CASSVWGATGELFF	TGTGCCAGCAGCGTATGGGGCGCCACCGGGGAGCTGTTTTTT
TRBV24-1	NA	TRBJ1-2	TRBD1	CATSNPDREGGYTF	TGTGCCACCAGTAACCCGGACAGGGAAGGAGGCTACACCTTC
TRBV11-2	once	TRBJ1-4	NA	CASSLLGGGGLFF	TGTGCCAGCAGCTTATTGGGGGGTGGCGGACTGTTTTTT
TRBV29-1	NA	TRBJ2-3	TRBD2	CSVEGKREGGTDTQYF	TGCAGCGTTGAAGGGAAGCGGGAGGGGGGCACAGATACGCAGTATTTT
TRBV3-1/TRBV3-2	NA	TRBJ1-2	TRBD1	CASSRGTGDYGYTF	TGTGCCAGCAGCCGGGGGACAGGGGACTATGGCTACACCTTC
TRBV5-1	NA	TRBJ2-1	NA	CASSPGSLDEQFF	TGCGCCAGCAGCCCTGGGAGCCTCGATGAGCAGTTCTTC
TRBV7-9	few	TRBJ2-7	TRBD1	CASSPRTGVSYEQYF	TGTGCCAGCAGCCCGCGTACAGGGGTTTCCTACGAGCAGTACTTC
TRBV2	NA	TRBJ2-1	TRBD2	CASSQGVAGGPLRDEQFF	TGTGCCAGCAGCCAGGGGGTAGCGGGAGGGCCCTTGAGAGATGAGCAGTTCTTC
TRBV5-1	few	TRBJ2-5	TRBD1	CASSVTGAGQETQYF	TGCGCCAGCAGCGTGACAGGGGCTGGCCAAGAGACCCAGTACTTC
TRBV14	NA	TRBJ2-1	NA	CASSQGSAYNEQFF	TGTGCCAGCAGCCAAGGATCTGCGTACAATGAGCAGTTCTTC
TRBV7-2	NA	TRBJ2-3	NA	CASSLGSLKRSDTQYF	TGTGCCAGCAGCTTAGGGTCCCTTAAGAGGTCAGATACGCAGTATTTT
TRBV29-1	NA	TRBJ1-4	TRBD1	CSAQGGILATNEKLFF	TGCAGCGCCCAGGGGGGAATCCTTGCAACTAATGAAAAACTGTTTTTT
TRBV7-2	NA	TRBJ2-1	TRBD2	CASSLPAGWENEQFF	TGTGCCAGCAGCCTCCCAGCGGGATGGGAGAATGAGCAGTTCTTC
TRBV2	few	TRBJ1-4	TRBD1	CASRKGALFF	TGTGCCAGCAGGAAGGGGGCTCTGTTTTTT
TRBV28	few	TRBJ2-1	TRBD2	CASRPGTSGRIYGIFF	TGTGCCAGCAGACCGGGGACTAGCGGGAGGATCTACGGTATTTTCTTC
TRBV7-9	NA	TRBJ1-2	NA	CASSLDAGSYTF	TGTGCCAGCAGCTTAGACGCAGGGAGCTACACCTTC
TRBV24-1	NA	TRBJ1-1	NA	CAIAGEGLNTEAFF	TGTGCCATCGCAGGGGAGGGCTTGAACACTGAAGCTTTCTTT
TRBV6-6	NA	TRBJ2-2	NA	CASSLLGTGELFF	TGTGCCAGCAGCCTACTAGGGACCGGGGAGCTGTTTTTT
TRBV5-1	few	TRBJ1-2	NA	CASSLSGDYGYTF	TGCGCCAGCAGCTTGTCGGGGGACTATGGCTACACCTTC
TRBV24-1	few	TRBJ2-5	NA	CATSDTSAAQETQYF	TGTGCCACCAGTGATACCTCCGCGGCCCAAGAGACCCAGTACTTC
TRBV25-1	NA	TRBJ2-5	NA	CASSWTGGETQYF	TGTGCCAGCAGTTGGACCGGAGGAGAGACCCAGTACTTC
TRBV28	NA	TRBJ1-6	TRBD1	CASRQGGNSYNSPLHF	TGTGCCAGCAGACAAGGGGGCAACTCCTATAATTCACCCCTCCACTTT
TRBV19	few	TRBJ1-5	TRBD1	CASSRRGTGESQPQHF	TGTGCCAGTAGTAGGAGGGGGACAGGGGAGAGTCAGCCCCAGCATTTT
TRBV9	NA	TRBJ1-3	NA	CASSANSREGAGNTIYF	TGTGCCAGCAGCGCAAATTCCAGGGAGGGAGCTGGAAACACCATATATTTT
TRBV5-1	NA	TRBJ1-2	TRBD1	CASSLQGGNYGYTF	TGCGCCAGCAGCTTGCAAGGGGGCAACTATGGCTACACCTTC